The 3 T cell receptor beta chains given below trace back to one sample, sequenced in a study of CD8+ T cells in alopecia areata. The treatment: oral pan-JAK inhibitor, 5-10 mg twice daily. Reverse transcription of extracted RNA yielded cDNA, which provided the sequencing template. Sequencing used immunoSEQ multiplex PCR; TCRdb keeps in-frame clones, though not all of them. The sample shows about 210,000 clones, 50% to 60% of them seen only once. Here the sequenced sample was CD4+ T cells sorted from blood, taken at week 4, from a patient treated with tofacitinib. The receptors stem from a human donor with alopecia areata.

In nucleotides, the CDR3 is TGTGCCTGGAGCCCGGGTCCCCTTGAGACCCAGTACTTC. Translation: CAWSPGPLETQYF. The chain employs TRBV30 and TRBJ2-5; unclear D gene. This CDR3 has 13 amino acids. The germline CDR1 and CDR2 sequences are GTSNPN and SVGIG (reference sequence). Trimming removed 3 bases at V and 5 bases at J, with 13 bases between.

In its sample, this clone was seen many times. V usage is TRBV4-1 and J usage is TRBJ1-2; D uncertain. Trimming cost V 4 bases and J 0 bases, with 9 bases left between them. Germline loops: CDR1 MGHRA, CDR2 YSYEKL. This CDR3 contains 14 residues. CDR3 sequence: CASSLDDPNYGYTF. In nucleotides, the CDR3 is TGCGCCAGCAGCCTTGATGATCCTAACTATGGCTACACCTTC.

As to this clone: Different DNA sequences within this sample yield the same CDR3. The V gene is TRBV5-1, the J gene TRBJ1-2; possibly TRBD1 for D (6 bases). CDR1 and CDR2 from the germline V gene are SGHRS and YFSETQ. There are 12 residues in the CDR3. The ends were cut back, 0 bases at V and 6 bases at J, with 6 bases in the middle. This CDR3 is CASSLDRDGYTF. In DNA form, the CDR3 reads TGCGCCAGCAGCTTGGACAGGGATGGCTACACCTTC. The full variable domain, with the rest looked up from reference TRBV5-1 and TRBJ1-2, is KAGVTQTPRYLIKTRGQQVTLSCSPISGHRSVSWYQQTPGQGLQFLFEYFSETQRNKGNFPGRFSGRQFSNSRSEMNVSTLELGDSALYLCASSLDRDGYTFGSGTRLTVV.